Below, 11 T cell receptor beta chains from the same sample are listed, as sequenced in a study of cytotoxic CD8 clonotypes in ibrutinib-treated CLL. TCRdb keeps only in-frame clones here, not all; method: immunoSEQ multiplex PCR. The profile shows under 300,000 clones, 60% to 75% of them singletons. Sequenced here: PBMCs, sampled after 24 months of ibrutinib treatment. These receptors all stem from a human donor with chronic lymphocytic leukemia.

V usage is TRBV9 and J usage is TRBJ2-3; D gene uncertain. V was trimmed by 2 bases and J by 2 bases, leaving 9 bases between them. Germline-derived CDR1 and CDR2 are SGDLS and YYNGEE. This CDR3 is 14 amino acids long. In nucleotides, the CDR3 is TGTGCCAGCAGCGTTCTTGGCGACACAGATACGCAGTATTTT. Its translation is CASSVLGDTDTQYF.

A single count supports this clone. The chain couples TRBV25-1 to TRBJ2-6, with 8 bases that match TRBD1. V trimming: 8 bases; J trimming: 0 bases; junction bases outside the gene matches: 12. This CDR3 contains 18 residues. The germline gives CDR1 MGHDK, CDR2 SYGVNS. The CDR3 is CASSPYGQGNSGANVLTF. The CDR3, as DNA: TGTGCCAGCTCCCCATATGGACAGGGAAACTCTGGGGCCAACGTCCTGACTTTC.

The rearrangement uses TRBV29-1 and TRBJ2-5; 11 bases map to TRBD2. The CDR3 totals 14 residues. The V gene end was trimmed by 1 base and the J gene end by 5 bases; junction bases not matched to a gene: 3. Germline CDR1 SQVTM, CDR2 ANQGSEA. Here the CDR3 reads CSVEAASGRETQYF. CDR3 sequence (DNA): TGCAGCGTTGAAGCGGCTAGCGGGAGGGAGACCCAGTACTTC.

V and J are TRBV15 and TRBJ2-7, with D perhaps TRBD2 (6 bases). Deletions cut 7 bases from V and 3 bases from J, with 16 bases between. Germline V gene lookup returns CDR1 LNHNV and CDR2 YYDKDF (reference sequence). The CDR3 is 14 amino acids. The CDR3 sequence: CATTGGLDDYEQYF. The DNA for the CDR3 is TGTGCCACCACTGGGGGGTTAGATGACTACGAGCAGTACTTC.

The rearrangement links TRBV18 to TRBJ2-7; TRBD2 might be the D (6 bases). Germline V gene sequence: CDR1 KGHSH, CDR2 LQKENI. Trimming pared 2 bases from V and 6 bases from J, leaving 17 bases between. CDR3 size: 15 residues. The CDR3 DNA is TGTGCCAGCTCACCAGGGCGGGGTTTCTCGTCCGAGCAGTACTTC. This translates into CASSPGRGFSSEQYF.

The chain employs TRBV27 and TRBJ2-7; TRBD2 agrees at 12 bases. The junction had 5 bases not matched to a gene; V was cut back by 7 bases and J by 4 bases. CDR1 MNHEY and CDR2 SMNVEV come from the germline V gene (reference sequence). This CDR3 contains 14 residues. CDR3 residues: CASTRLAGEYEQYF. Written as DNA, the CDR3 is TGTGCCAGCACCCGACTAGCGGGAGAATACGAGCAGTACTTC.

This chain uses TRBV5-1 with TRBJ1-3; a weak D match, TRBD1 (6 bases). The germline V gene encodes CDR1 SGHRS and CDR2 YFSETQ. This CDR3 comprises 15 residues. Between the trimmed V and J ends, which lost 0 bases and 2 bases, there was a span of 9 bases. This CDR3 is CASSLEGGTGNTIYF. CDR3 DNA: TGCGCCAGCAGCTTGGAGGGGGGAACTGGAAACACCATATATTTT. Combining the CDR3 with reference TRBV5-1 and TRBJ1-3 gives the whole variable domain KAGVTQTPRYLIKTRGQQVTLSCSPISGHRSVSWYQQTPGQGLQFLFEYFSETQRNKGNFPGRFSGRQFSNSRSEMNVSTLELGDSALYLCASSLEGGTGNTIYFGEGSWLTVV.

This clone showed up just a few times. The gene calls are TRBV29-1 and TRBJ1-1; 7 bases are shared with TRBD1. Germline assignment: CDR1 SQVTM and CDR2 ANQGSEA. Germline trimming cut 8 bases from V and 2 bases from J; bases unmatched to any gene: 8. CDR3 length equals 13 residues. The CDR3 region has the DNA TGCAGCTCGCGACAGGGACTAAACACTGAAGCTTTCTTT. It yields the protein CSSRQGLNTEAFF.

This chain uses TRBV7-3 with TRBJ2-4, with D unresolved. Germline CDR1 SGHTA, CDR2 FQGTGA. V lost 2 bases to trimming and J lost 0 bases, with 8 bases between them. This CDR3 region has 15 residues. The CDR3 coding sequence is TGTGCCAGCAGCTTAGACGCTGGAGCCAAAAACATTCAGTACTTC. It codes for CASSLDAGAKNIQYF.

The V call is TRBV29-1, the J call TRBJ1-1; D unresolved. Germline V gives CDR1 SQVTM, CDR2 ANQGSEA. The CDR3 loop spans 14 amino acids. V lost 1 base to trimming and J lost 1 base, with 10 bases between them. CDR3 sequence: CSVEVRTQNTEAFF. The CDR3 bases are TGCAGCGTTGAAGTCAGGACTCAGAACACTGAAGCTTTCTTT.

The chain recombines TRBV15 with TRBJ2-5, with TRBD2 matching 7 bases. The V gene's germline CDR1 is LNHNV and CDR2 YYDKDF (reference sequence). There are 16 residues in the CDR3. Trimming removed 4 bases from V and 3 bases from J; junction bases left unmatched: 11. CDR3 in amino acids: CATSTRRTSKEETQYF. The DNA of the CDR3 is TGTGCCACCAGCACACGTAGGACTAGTAAAGAAGAGACCCAGTACTTC. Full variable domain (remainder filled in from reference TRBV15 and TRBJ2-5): DAMVIQNPRYQVTQFGKPVTLSCSQTLNHNVMYWYQQKSSQAPKLLFHYYDKDFNNEADTPDNFQSRRPNTSFCFLDIRSPGLGDTAMYLCATSTRRTSKEETQYFGPGTRLLVL.